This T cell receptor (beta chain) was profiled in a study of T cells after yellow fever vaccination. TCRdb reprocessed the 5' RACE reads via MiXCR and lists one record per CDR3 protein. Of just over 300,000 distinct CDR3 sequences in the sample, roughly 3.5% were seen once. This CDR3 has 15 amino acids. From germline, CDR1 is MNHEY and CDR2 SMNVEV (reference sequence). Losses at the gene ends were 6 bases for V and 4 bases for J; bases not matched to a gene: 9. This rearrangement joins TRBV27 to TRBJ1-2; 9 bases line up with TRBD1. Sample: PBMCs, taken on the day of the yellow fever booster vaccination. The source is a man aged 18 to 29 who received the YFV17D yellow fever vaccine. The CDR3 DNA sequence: TGTGCCAGCAGGGCACTGGGACAGGGAGTCTATGGCTACACCTTC. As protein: CASRALGQGVYGYTF.